This TCR beta chain was sequenced in a study of shared clonotypes between healthy human individuals (dated by TCRdb to 2018 to 2020). Regarding the study in general: The cohort comprised a couple of women and a few men aged 18 to 49 years. Per donor, three plates each were used for CD4 naive and CD4 memory, two for CD8 naive, and one for CD8 memory. Blood TCR repertoires of five healthy adults were deeply sequenced to estimate repertoire size and the extent of clonotype sharing between individuals. Different laboratories and diverse techniques were used to prepare libraries and sequence TCR repertoires, to increase sequencing depth and limit assay-specific biases. Between about 0.85 and 9.5 billion PBMCs per donor were obtained by leukapheresis. General findings and caveats noted by the study authors: Sampling was restricted to blood, and TCR repertoires in tissue are likely to differ from TCR repertoires in blood. Pairwise subsampling led to the expectation that sequencing depth would affect the degree of clonotype sharing among donors. Naive subsets generally had larger estimated clonotype richness than memory subsets. Even with the large sequencing depth, rarefaction of the sorted-subset datasets indicated that sequencing was incomplete. The small number of donors limited the genetic and exposure-history diversity represented. About 4.5% of naive CD4, roughly 3.5% of naive CD8, roughly 2.5% of memory CD4, and about 0.4% of memory CD8 clonotypes were shared across several donors. Clonotypes shared by all four sorted-subset donors showed higher generation probabilities than non-shared clonotypes.

CD8 naive samples were CD45RO-negative cells positively selected for CCR7, giving a CD45RA+CCR7+ population that excluded TemRA cells. Donors were healthy HIV-negative adults with no recently reported acute infections or vaccinations. Only Caucasian adults living in Nashville, Tennessee, USA were represented among the donors. Blood was obtained by leukapheresis, after which PBMCs were separated by Ficoll-Histopaque density gradient centrifugation and cryopreserved in liquid nitrogen vapor phase. Analytical flow cytometry was used to check the purity and quantity of every magnetically sorted T cell population. From each sorted fraction, genomic DNA was isolated and quantified by UV absorbance on a Nanodrop 2000c. V is trimmed back by 5 bases and J by 0 bases, and the junction contains 3 bases that no gene match accounts for. CDR1 and CDR2 were assigned from the germline V gene as SGHVS and FQNEAQ. The cysteine opens and the phenylalanine closes a CDR3 of 14 amino acids. The kept DNA is CDR3 alone, 42 bases in frame from the first base.

There are a few counts of this clone. Its antigen is currently not known. Base-call qualities are not available, and no considerably larger clone is one nucleotide away. Using the deep immunoSEQ assay, multiplex PCR amplified TCR CDR3 regions from genomic DNA. Genomic DNA extracted from each cell subset was distributed evenly over all wells of several immunoSEQ 96-well plates, and each plate served as one replicate. For sorted subsets, 200 to 250 ng of genomic DNA, equivalent to around 29,000 T cell genomes, went into each replicate PCR. The purified libraries were quantified using a Qubit 3.0 fluorometer, sized with a Bioanalyzer 2100, and then quantified again using the KAPA Library Quantification kit. Every immunoSEQ 96-well plate was sequenced on a dedicated single-read 150-cycle Illumina NextSeq 550 flow cell. Per the source publication's procedure: Because the immunoSEQ output held only junctional sequences and lacked quality scores, the filtering could not match the filtering applied to full-length reads. To assign V/J genes and CDR3, sequences were annotated using PyIR, a Python wrapper for IgBLAST v1.9, with IMGT germline references. Reads with weak V/J assignments (E-value above 1e-6), missing CDR3, stop codons, out-of-frame junctions, or ambiguous translated residues were removed. V3J clonotypes were defined by identical inferred V gene, J gene, and CDR3 amino acid sequence. Percentage overlap between repertoires was calculated by dividing the number of shared unique clonotypes by the size of the smaller repertoire. RTK rarefaction, the Chao1 estimator, and Recon v2.1 estimates of unobserved clonotypes were used to assess repertoire richness. OLGA was used to compute generation probabilities for all TCRbeta clonotypes that the gDNA method yielded from a few donors. Not all clones reach the TCRdb copy of this immuneACCESS table, which keeps in-frame sequences only. Checked studies attribute under half of the gap to unresolved V genes and leave the rest unexplained. V, J and clone size derive from that table, while D and trimming were established from the DNA sequence. This sample lists about 2.1 million clones; about 94% were detected once. In total, the top ten clones hold 1.5% to 2% of the sample.

Sequenced input: naive CD8+ T cells from PBMCs. In the paper's terms, the cell subset or site label means: CD45RA+CCR7+. This receptor was obtained from a young man in good health. Some clones in this sample may be carry-over from other donors' samples. The chain is encoded by TRBV7-8 joined to TRBJ1-1, with 7 bases matching TRBD1. The CDR3 has the sequence CASSPDRLNTEAFF. In nucleotides, the sequence is TGTGCCAGCAGCCCGGACAGGCTGAACACTGAAGCTTTCTTT.